The subject of this entry is one T cell receptor (beta chain). Its antigen remains unidentified. The junction had 10 bases not matched to a gene; V was cut back by 4 bases and J by 6 bases. This CDR3 contains 14 residues. Germline assignment: CDR1 SQVTM and CDR2 ANQGSEA. This sample is part of a study of persistence of HIV-infected CD4 T cells. Findings and limits, study-wide: Degenerate expanded CDR3beta sequences were enriched among CMV- and Gag-responding cells. TCR oligoclonality correlated with proviral oligoclonality in the same sorted populations. CMV- and Gag-responding cells had lower TCRbeta richness than CD3/CD28-responding cells.

Anti-CD3/anti-CD28 beads served as a nonspecific positive control stimulus. CD4+ T cells upregulating both CD40 ligand and CD69 were sorted as responding cells. Adults with HIV-1 started suppressive ART while chronically infected. Sequencing used immunoSEQ version 4 in survey mode. Here immunoSEQ multiplex PCR was the method, and the copy in TCRdb shows in-frame clones only, minus some. The sample consists of 35,000 to 50,000 clones, roughly nine tenths of them appearing once. Sequencing used CD4+ T cells sorted from PBMCs after approximately 19-hour stimulation, obtained from a patient who received antiretroviral therapy. V is TRBV29-1 and J is TRBJ1-2, with 8 bases identical to TRBD1. The clonotype originates from an adult man with HIV who was CMV-seropositive. The CDR3 nucleotides read TGCAGCGTTGTATTCCAGGGGGCGCATAATGGCTACACCTTC. Translation: CSVVFQGAHNGYTF.